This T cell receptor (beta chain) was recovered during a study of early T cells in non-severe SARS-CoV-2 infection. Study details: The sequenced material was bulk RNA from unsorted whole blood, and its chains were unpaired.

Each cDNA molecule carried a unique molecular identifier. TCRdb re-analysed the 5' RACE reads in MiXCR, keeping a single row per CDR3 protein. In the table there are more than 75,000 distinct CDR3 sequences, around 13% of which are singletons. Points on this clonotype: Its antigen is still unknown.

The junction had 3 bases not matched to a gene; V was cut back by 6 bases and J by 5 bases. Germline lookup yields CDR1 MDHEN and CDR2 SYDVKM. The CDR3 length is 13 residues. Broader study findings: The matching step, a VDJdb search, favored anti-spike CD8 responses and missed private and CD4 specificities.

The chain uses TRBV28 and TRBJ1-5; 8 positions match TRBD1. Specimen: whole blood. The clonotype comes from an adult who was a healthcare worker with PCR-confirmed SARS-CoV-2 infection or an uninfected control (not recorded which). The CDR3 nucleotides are TGTGCCAGCAGGCGACAGGGGCATCAGCCCCAGCATTTT. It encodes CASRRQGHQPQHF.